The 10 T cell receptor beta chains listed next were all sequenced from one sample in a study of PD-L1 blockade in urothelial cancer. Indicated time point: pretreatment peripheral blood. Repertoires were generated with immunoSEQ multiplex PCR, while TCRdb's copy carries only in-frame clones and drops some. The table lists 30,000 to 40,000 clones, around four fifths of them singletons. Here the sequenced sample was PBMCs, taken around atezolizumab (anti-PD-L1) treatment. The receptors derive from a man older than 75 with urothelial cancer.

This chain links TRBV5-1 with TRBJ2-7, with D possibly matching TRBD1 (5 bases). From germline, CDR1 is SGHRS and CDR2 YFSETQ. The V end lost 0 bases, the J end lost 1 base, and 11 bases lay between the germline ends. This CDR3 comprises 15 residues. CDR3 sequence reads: CASSLDDRSSYEQYF. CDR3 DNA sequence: TGCGCCAGCAGCTTGGACGACAGATCTTCCTACGAGCAGTACTTC.

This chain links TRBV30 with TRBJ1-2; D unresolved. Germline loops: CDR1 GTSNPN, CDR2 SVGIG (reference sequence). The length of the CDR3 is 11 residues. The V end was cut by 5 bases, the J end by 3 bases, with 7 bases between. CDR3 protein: CAWQEDYGYTF. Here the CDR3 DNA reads TGTGCCTGGCAGGAGGACTATGGCTACACCTTC.

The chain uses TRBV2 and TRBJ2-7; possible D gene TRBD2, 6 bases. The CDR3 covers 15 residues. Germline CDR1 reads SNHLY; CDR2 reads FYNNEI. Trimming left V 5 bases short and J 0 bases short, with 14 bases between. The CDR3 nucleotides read TGTGCCAGCAGTCCCAACCGGAGGGTCTCCTACGAGCAGTACTTC. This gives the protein CASSPNRRVSYEQYF.

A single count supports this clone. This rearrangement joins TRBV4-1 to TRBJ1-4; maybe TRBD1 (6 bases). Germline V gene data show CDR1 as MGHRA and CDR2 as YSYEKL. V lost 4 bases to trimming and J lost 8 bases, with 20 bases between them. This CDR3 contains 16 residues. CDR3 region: CASSLGGGGLQEKLFF. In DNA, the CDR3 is TGCGCCAGCAGCCTCGGCGGGGGGGGCTTACAGGAAAAACTGTTTTTT.

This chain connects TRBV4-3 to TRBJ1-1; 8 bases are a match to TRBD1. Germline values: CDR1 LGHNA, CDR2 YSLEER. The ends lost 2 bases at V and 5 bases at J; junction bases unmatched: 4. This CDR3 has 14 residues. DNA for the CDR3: TGCGCCAGCAGCCAAAACAGGGGGTGGACTGAAGCTTTCTTT. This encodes CASSQNRGWTEAFF.

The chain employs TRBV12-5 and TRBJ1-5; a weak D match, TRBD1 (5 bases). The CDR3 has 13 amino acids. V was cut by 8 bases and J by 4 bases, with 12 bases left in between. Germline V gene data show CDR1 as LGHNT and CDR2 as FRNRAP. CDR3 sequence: CASQGYANQPQHF. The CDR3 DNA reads TGTGCTAGTCAGGGATACGCTAATCAGCCCCAGCATTTT.

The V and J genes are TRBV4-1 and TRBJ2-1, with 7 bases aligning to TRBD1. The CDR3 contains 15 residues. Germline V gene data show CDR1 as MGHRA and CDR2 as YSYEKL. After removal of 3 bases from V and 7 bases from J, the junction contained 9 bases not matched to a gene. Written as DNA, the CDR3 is TGCGCCAGCAGCCACAGCGGTCCAGGGGGAAATGAGCAGTTCTTC. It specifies CASSHSGPGGNEQFF.

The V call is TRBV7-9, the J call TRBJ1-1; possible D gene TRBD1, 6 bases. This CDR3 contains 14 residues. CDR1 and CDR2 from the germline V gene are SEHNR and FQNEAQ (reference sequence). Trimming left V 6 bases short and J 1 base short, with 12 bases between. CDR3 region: CASRARGGNTEAFF. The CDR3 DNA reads TGTGCCAGCAGGGCAAGGGGGGGGAACACTGAAGCTTTCTTT. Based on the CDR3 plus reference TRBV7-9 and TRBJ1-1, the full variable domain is DTGVSQNPRHKITKRGQNVTFRCDPISEHNRLYWYRQTLGQGPEFLTYFQNEAQLEKSRLLSDRFSAERPKGSFSTLEIQRTEQGDSAMYLCASRARGGNTEAFFGQGTRLTVV.

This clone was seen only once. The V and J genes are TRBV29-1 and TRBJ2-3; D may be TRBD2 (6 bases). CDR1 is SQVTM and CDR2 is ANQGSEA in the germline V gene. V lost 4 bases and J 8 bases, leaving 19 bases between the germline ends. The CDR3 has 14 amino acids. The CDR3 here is CSVAGSGPKATQYF. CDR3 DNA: TGCAGCGTTGCCGGTAGCGGCCCCAAGGCTACGCAGTATTTT.

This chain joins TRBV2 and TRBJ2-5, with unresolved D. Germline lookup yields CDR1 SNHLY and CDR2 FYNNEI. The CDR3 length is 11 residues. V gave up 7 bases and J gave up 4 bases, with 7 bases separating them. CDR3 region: CASKTRETQYF. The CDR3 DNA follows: TGTGCCAGCAAGACAAGAGAGACCCAGTACTTC. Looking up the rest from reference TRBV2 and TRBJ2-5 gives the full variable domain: EPEVTQTPSHQVTQMGQEVILRCVPISNHLYFYWYRQILGQKVEFLVSFYNNEISEKSEIFDDQFSVERPDGSNFTLKIRSTKLEDSAMYFCASKTRETQYFGPGTRLLVL.